This TCR beta chain is from a study of blood T cell repertoires in COVID-19. Across the study: The United States, Italy and Spain were the sources of the acute and convalescent COVID-19 samples. T cells, B-cell-depleted T cells, or PBMCs supplied cDNA or gDNA.

In the authors' methods: Amplified reference gene primers provided the basis for estimating nucleated cell counts. The table came from immunoSEQ multiplex PCR; TCRdb's copy has only in-frame clones and leaves some out. V and J calls and clone size are those listed in that table; D and trimming were worked out from the DNA. Altogether about 300,000 clones are present, approximately 88% being singletons, with the ten largest covering roughly 6.9%. CDR3 length: 16 residues. With 2 bases removed from V and 2 bases from J, the gap between germline ends came to 15 bases. The V gene's germline CDR1 is MNHNS and CDR2 SASEGT.

The chain joins TRBV6-1 to TRBJ2-5; a possible D gene is TRBD1 (6 bases). The TCR comes from a woman in her 30s who had recovered from COVID-19. The sample was peripheral blood. The CDR3 DNA reads as TGTGCCAGCAGTGAATGGGGGCCGGTTAGGCAAGAGACCCAGTACTTC. Its translation is CASSEWGPVRQETQYF.